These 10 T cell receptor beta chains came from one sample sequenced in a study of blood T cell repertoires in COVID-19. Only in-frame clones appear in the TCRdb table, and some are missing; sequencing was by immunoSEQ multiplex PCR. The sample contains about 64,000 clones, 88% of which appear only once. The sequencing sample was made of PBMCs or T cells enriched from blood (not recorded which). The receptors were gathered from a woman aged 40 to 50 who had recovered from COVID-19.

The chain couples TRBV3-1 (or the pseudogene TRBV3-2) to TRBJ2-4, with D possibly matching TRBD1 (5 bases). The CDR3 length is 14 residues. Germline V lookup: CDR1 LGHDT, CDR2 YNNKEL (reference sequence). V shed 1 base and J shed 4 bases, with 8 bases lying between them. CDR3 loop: CASSQGGRKNIQYF. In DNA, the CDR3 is TGTGCCAGCAGCCAAGGGGGCAGAAAAAACATTCAGTACTTC.

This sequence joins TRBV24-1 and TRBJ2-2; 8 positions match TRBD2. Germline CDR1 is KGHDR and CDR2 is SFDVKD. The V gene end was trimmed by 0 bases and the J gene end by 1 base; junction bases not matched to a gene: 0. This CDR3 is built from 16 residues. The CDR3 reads CATSDLTSGNTGELFF. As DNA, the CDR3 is TGTGCCACCAGTGATTTGACTAGCGGGAACACCGGGGAGCTGTTTTTT.

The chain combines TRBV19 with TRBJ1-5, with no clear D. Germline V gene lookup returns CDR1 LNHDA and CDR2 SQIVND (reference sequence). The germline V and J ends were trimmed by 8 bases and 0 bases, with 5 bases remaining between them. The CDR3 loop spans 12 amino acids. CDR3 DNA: TGTGCCAGTTCCCATAGCAATCAGCCCCAGCATTTT. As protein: CASSHSNQPQHF.

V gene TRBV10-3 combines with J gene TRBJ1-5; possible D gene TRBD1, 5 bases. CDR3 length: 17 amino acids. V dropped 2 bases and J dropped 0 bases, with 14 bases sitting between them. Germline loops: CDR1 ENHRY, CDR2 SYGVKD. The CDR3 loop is CAISERAIRGSNQPQHF. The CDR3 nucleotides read TGTGCCATCAGTGAGAGGGCGATTAGGGGTAGCAATCAGCCCCAGCATTTT.

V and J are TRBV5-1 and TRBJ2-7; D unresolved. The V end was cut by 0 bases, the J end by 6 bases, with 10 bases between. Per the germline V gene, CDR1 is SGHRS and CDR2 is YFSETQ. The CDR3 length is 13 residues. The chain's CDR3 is CASSLGSVREQYF. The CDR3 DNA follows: TGCGCCAGCAGCTTGGGCAGCGTACGCGAGCAGTACTTC.

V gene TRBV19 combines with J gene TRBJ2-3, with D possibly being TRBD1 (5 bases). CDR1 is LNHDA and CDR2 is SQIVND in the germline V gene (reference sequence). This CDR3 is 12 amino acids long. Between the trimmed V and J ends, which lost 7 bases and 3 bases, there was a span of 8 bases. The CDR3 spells CASTGLTDTQYF. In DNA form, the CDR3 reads TGTGCCAGTACAGGGTTGACAGATACGCAGTATTTT.

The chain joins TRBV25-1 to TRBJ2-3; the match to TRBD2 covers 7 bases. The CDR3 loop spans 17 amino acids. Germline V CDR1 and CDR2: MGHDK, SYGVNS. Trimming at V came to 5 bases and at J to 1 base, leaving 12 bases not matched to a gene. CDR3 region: CASSPLAGVGGTDTQYF. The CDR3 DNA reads TGTGCCAGCAGTCCCCTCGCGGGGGTCGGGGGCACAGATACGCAGTATTTT.

The CDR3 DNA reads as TGTGCCAGCAGCTTGGCCGCGGGGACTCTCCAAGAGACCCAGTACTTC. Protein: CASSLAAGTLQETQYF. The V call is TRBV5-6, the J call TRBJ2-5; D perhaps matches TRBD2 (6 bases). There are 16 residues in the CDR3. Germline CDR1 and CDR2: SGHDT and YYEEEE. With 0 bases removed from V and 1 base from J, the gap between germline ends came to 13 bases.

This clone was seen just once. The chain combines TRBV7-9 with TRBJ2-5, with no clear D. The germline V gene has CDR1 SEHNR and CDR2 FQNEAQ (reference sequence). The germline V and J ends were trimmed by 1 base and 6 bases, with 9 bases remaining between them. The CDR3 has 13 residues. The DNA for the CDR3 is TGTGCCAGCAGCTTAGAATACAGACAGACCCAGTACTTC. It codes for CASSLEYRQTQYF.

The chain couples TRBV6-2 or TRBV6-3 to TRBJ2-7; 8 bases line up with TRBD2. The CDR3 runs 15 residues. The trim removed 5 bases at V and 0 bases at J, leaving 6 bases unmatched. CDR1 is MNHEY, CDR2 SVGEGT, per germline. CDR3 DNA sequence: TGTGCCAGCAGTGGGCGGGGGGCCCCCTCCTACGAGCAGTACTTC. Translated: CASSGRGAPSYEQYF.